A selection of T cell receptor beta chains follows, all from one sample in a study of blood T cell repertoires in COVID-19. Sequenced by immunoSEQ multiplex PCR; TCRdb stores in-frame clones only, minus some. This table holds 150,000 to 200,000 clones, 89% found once. The sequenced sample was peripheral blood. The receptors were sampled from a man between 18 and 35 years old who had recovered from COVID-19. CDR3s include the opening cysteine and the closing phenylalanine or tryptophan. Size is omitted from some rows. Given values are once, few, many or a class for expanded clones.

>TRBJ1-2|TRBV11-2|-
CASSLVGGTNYGYTF
>TRBJ2-3|TRBV5-1|-
CASSLGPDRGQRDTQYF
>TRBJ2-7|TRBV2|-
CASSGQGTYEQYF
>TRBJ1-5|TRBV19|-
CASSINGVNQPQHF
>TRBJ1-1|TRBV18|-
CASSPRSGSRNTEAFF
>TRBJ1-2|TRBV27|few
CASSDSFHYGYTF
>TRBJ2-5|TRBV4-1|-
CASRGGPETQYF
>TRBJ1-1|TRBV6-5|-
CASSYSPAQGPEAFF
>TRBJ1-1|TRBV5-1|-
CASSLQGANMNTEAFF
>TRBJ1-1|TRBV6-5|-
CASRWKGAGNTEAFF
>TRBJ2-5|TRBV5-1|-
CASSFGTSGRETQYF
>TRBJ1-1|TRBV18|-
CASSPDINTEAFF
>TRBJ1-1|TRBV30|-
CAWSDGNTEAFF
>TRBJ1-2|TRBV6-2/TRBV6-3|many
CASSLGARIYGYTF
>TRBJ1-2|TRBV27|-
CASSPRDRATYGYTF
>TRBJ2-7|TRBV5-4|-
CASSLAGLAVYEQYF
>TRBJ2-7|TRBV2|-
CASSDGRAGYEQYF
>TRBJ1-6|TRBV19|-
CASSVTNPGQGNSPLHF
>TRBJ2-2|TRBV20-1|-
CSVTRTGELFF
>TRBJ2-5|TRBV10-1|-
CASSEQKTGGFETQYF
>TRBJ1-1|TRBV28|-
CASRPGGRNTEAFF
>TRBJ1-2|TRBV7-8|-
CASSQTGEGYTF
>TRBJ1-1|TRBV11-2|-
CASSLYPPEAFF
>TRBJ1-1|TRBV4-3|-
CASSLDYTEAFF
>TRBJ1-5|TRBV5-5|-
CASSLLDRGSNQPQHF
>TRBJ2-1|TRBV28|-
CATSSPAGGSREQFF
>TRBJ1-6|TRBV5-4|-
CATYRMGSSYNSPLHF
>TRBJ1-1|TRBV27|-
CASSLGRVTEAFF
>TRBJ2-3|TRBV29-1|-
CSGNSLTDTQYF
>TRBJ1-3|TRBV10-3|-
CAITPSAGVGNTIYF
>TRBJ1-2|TRBV6-2/TRBV6-3|-
CASSPGPGLGYTF
>TRBJ1-1|TRBV12-3/TRBV12-4|-
CASRSDRTEAFF
>TRBJ2-7|TRBV7-6|-
CASSLEGQGYEQYF
>TRBJ2-3|TRBV7-9|-
CASSLVGRTSADTQYF
>TRBJ2-1|TRBV13|-
CASSSIGRGNSYNEQFF
>TRBJ1-3|TRBV2|-
CASSQRGANSGNTIYF
>TRBJ1-1|TRBV28|-
CASRTTTNTEAFF
>TRBJ2-7|TRBV18|once
CASSPRRDSAYEQYF
>TRBJ2-7|TRBV21-1|-
CASSKGGLAAYEQYF